This T cell receptor (beta chain) was retrieved from a study of blood T cells in healthy people across ages (dated by TCRdb to 2014 to 2015). Background on the whole study: In model experiments, roughly one uniquely barcoded TCR beta cDNA molecule per two T cells was captured by template switching. To track age-related changes in TCR beta repertoire diversity, the study relied on deep sequencing normalized with unique cDNA molecular identifiers. For two donors (one aged 18 to 29 and one aged 80 or older), the study analyzed two additional independent replicas of 1 million unique cDNA reads from the same blood draw. The donors were divided into four age groups: young (average around 17 years), middle-aged (about 40), aged (approximately 62) and long-lived (about 84). To avoid experimental bias, donors of different ages were distributed randomly across sequencing lanes. Broader findings and caveats from the paper: A strong correlation was found between observed TCR beta diversity and the percentage of naive T cells measured by flow cytometry. Since profiling was done on bulk unsorted PBMCs, naive and antigen-experienced compartments could not be conclusively compared. Observed TCR beta diversity per million T cells fell roughly linearly with age, and a significant reduction was already apparent by age roughly 41. Compared with the aged group, the long-lived group had more naive CD4+ T cells, fewer expanded clones and increased TCR diversity, a pattern suggesting age selection. Because the CMV infection status of the donors was unknown, age-related changes in expanded clonotypes may potentially have been confounded. Estimates of total diversity from one million sequenced T cells were regarded as lower bounds and underestimates.

For this clonotype: Which antigen it targets is not known. The record has no base qualities; no much larger clone is one base away.

The germline ends are 16 bases apart after V is trimmed by 4 bases and J by 0 bases. The CDR3 spans 16 residues, from the cysteine through the phenylalanine. The read is trimmed to its CDR3 DNA, 48 bases read in frame from base 1. For CDR1 and CDR2, the germline V gene lists SGHVS and FQNEAQ. The library was generated by 5' RACE. Instrument on record: Illumina HiSeq 2500. The second PCR ran for about 6 to 12 cycles and used a J-beta primer mix along with a sample-barcoded 5' primer. A unique molecular identifier was introduced onto each TCR beta cDNA molecule by a template-switch 5' adaptor carrying 12 random nucleotides. Each sample yielded at least 3 million CDR3-containing paired-end reads. First-strand cDNA synthesis was performed from all RNA using the Mint cDNA synthesis kit, with priming by a TRBC-specific oligonucleotide. After uracil-DNA glycosylase treatment, a first 18-cycle PCR used universal primers M1SS and BC2_uni_R on all cDNA. Per the authors' processing: Normalization of each sample was performed by random selection of 1 million high-quality reads, each carrying a distinct molecular identifier. Instead of being binned into consensus sequences, reads with shared molecular identifiers were discarded. MiTCR, set to a Q25 quality threshold and the strictest error-elimination algorithm, was used for CDR3 identification, clonotype clustering and error correction. A nonparametric unseen species model with Euler transformation was used to estimate lower-bound total TCR beta diversity. TCRdb applied fastp at Q25 and MiXCR to the public reads, then kept only in-frame beta chains. Rows merge per CDR3 protein into single entries with the most common DNA and genes. TCRdb, rather than the study authors, made the V and J calls. The sample includes approximately 790,000 distinct CDR3 sequences, with 60% to 80% observed a single time. Jointly, the top ten make up around a quarter of the sample.

The 40 or so donors, aged about 6 to 100 years, were systemically healthy Caucasian individuals from Russia. Each donor gave about 9.8 milliliters of peripheral blood, drawn into EDTA-treated Vacutainer tubes. Ficoll-Paque density-gradient centrifugation was used to isolate PBMCs, with at least 6.5 million obtained per sample. Trizol reagent was used to extract total RNA from PBMCs, with at least 5 micrograms per sample. Naive CD45RAhigh/CD27high T cell percentages were measured by flow cytometry on a PBMC aliquot from every donor. This chain is built from TRBV7-8 and TRBJ2-7, with a tentative D call of TRBD1 or TRBD2, each matching 5 bases. This receptor was obtained from a man aged 30 to 39 in good health. The sequenced sample was blood. CDR3 reads: CASSYRTGLSSYEQYF. The bases read TGTGCCAGCAGCTATCGCACGGGGCTGAGCTCCTACGAGCAGTACTTC. Joined to the reference TRBV7-8 and TRBJ2-7 proteins, this CDR3 gives the full variable domain: GAGVSQSPRYKVAKRGQDVALRCDPISGHVSLFWYQQALGQGPEFLTYFQNEAQLDKSGLPSDRFFAERPEGSVSTLKIQRTQQEDSAVYLCASSYRTGLSSYEQYFGPGTRLTVT.